This T cell receptor beta chain was retrieved from a study of cytomegalovirus exposure and HLA in healthy donors. It was with 60 Vbeta and 13 Jbeta primers that the PCR ran. Generated by immunoSEQ multiplex PCR, the TCRdb table keeps only in-frame clones and is missing some. Of around 58,000 clones in the sample, over 65% were seen once. In its sample, this clone was seen once. Germline values: CDR1 SGHRS, CDR2 YFSETQ. The CDR3 runs 14 residues. Trimming took off 4 bases at V and 4 bases at J, with 14 bases between the two ends. Sequenced sample: PBMCs. The sequence derives from a man aged 40-50 years in good health and CMV-seropositive. V and J are TRBV5-1 and TRBJ1-1, with D perhaps matching TRBD1 (6 bases). CDR3 in amino acids: CASSQDRSFTEAFF. As DNA, the CDR3 is TGCGCCAGCAGCCAGGACAGATCTTTCACTGAAGCTTTCTTT.